This T cell receptor (beta chain) is drawn from a study of cytomegalovirus exposure and HLA in healthy donors (dated by TCRdb to 2016 to 2017). Notes on the research overall: In an earlier analysis of 550 to 750 of the donors, 276 Gb of sequence data and some 100 million unique TCR beta sequences from roughly 180 million T cells were reported. Rather than drawing on any new phenotypic data, the later analysis identified candidate immune exposures from TCR beta sequences and the way those sequences occurred across donors. The study combined high-throughput TCR immunosequencing, statistical association of individual TCRs with disease status, and machine learning to predict cytomegalovirus infection status. Donor age, sex, ethnicity and CMV serostatus were compiled alongside the repertoire data. Besides the first cohort of 666 subjects, a separate validation cohort made up of over 95 different subjects was used. The genetic ancestry cluster associated with self-reported Caucasian donors included 81% of the roughly 410 genotyped donors. On average, roughly 240,000 unique TCR beta nucleotide sequences were sequenced per donor among some 430 genotyped donors of the cohort, with 15% to 20% of those sequences being non-productive. Roughly 5 DR-DQ haplotypes were handled as single units for association and clustering, since linkage in the cohort was strong. The aim of the study was to test whether cataloging public T cell receptors could identify signatures of past pathogen exposure. Approximately 300 gigabases of sequencing data and around 80 million unique TCR sequences made up an early release that covered approximately 620 HLA-typed donors. The number of donors typed differed by locus, with 629-630 for A, B, C, DRB1 and DQB1, over 500 for DQA1, about 610 for DPA1, and some 470 for DPB1. An earlier analysis of 587 of the donors applied high-throughput TCR beta sequencing to assess whether each TCR beta V gene segment acted as functional or pseudogenic. Genome-wide SNP genotypes for about 60% of the roughly 670 donors were used in a later genetic analysis, which treated that subset as a discovery cohort. Both class I and class II loci were covered by HLA typing, at four-digit resolution. Every discovery cohort repertoire had been produced on one sequencing platform. The study used immunosequencing to profile the T cell repertoires of approximately 640 subjects and linked those repertoires to cytomegalovirus serostatus. To study patterns of TCR occurrence, a later analysis re-analyzed previously published TCR beta repertoires from around 670 donors and added high-resolution HLA genotyping.

Study-wide conclusions, independent of this receptor: Sequencing depth was assumed to be roughly uniform across donors in the presence/absence analyses, though that assumption may not hold. A later analysis found that most CMV-associated TCR beta chains appeared HLA-restricted, with HLA associations seemingly driven largely by CMV exposure. Broadly in line with IMGT annotations, most TCR beta V segments showed up in productive rearrangements about 87% or about 30% of the time in an earlier analysis of several hundred of the donors. Because counts were too low, roughly 17 rarely observed V segments, including chromosome 9 orphons, were left out of the earlier analysis of 587 of the donors. A total of around 150 TCR beta chains were listed by the study as associated with cytomegalovirus. Three of the identified cytomegalovirus-associated TCR beta chains were confirmed in vitro to be specific for cytomegalovirus antigens. At a false discovery rate of 0.05, a later analysis linked about 17,000 TCR beta sequences to specific HLA alleles. A later genetic analysis reported fewer N-insertions in productive TCRs among donors in an Asian-associated ancestry cluster than the 666-donor mean. In a later analysis, HLA-associated TCR beta chains were found to be more clonally expanded and to have lower generation probabilities than equally common non-associated chains. Cytomegalovirus status was reported to be diagnosed by the classifier with high specificity and sensitivity in both the original and validation cohorts. While some public TCRs were present in many individuals, most TCR sequences turned up only very rarely across donors. In a later analysis, the rate of TCR association differed among HLA loci, with DRB1 alleles having the most associated TCRs and HLA-C alleles having the fewest. In a later genetic analysis, a missense DCLRE1C variant was associated with V-gene and J-gene trimming of TCR beta chains, and the association was replicated in an independent cohort. Linkage disequilibrium might explain the correlated functional status among segregating V segments, but an unknown experimental factor could not be ruled out. When HLA alleles, especially DR and DQ, strongly co-occurred, TCR associations were difficult to assign to individual alleles. Because the 87-base-pair reads could not distinguish some IMGT-functional V segments, including TRBV6-2 and TRBV6-3, those segments were excluded. A cluster of highly shared sequence variants was judged likely to represent a technical artifact of the sequencing pipeline. Immune exposure information for the cohort was limited to CMV serostatus. The authors suggested that the approach could potentially be extended to other disease states and immunological phenotypes. The cohort was sequenced for TCR beta chains only, and without alpha or paired-chain data the features that could be detected were limited. A further reported finding was that TCR beta sequences accurately predicted the HLA-A and HLA-B alleles for most subjects in the first cohort. Because some donors lacked HLA typing at each locus, the association tests relied only on the typed subset. A later analysis reported that several top co-occurrence clusters appeared linked to parvovirus B19, influenza, CMV and Epstein-Barr virus.

The cohort comprised fewer than 750 healthy bone marrow donors. All cohort members were sampled while nominally healthy, although unrecorded immune exposures were likely present. CMV serostatus was recorded as positive for about 300 and negative for about 50% of the roughly 670 cohort members, whereas no CMV serostatus was recorded for the donor in question. Every donor gave a peripheral blood sample, and the peripheral blood mononuclear cells from that sample were used for TCR beta sequencing. The Qiagen DNeasy Blood Extraction Kit was used to extract genomic DNA from the blood cell samples. CDR1 is given as SGHTA and CDR2 as FQGNSA, both from the germline V gene. V drops 2 bases and J drops 6 bases, leaving 13 bases in between. Inclusive of the bounding cysteine and phenylalanine, the CDR3 is 15 residues long. The DNA shown is the 45-base CDR3, in frame from base 1. Regarding this clone: The antigen this receptor binds is unknown. No much larger clonotype is one base removed from it; base qualities were not supplied.

Library creation used the immunoSEQ multiplex PCR assay. The multiplex PCR relied on a mix of 60 forward primers for TCR Vbeta segments and 13 reverse primers for TCR Jbeta segments. The CDR3 region of rearranged TCR beta genes was amplified from genomic DNA by a multiplex PCR assay. On the Illumina HiSeq System, the amplified TCR beta libraries were sequenced as 87-base-pair reads. On the authors' methods: A later analysis counted some 74 million unique TCR beta chains across the 550 to 700 repertoires, and around 9.9 million of these chains were shared by at least two donors. Raw reads were error-corrected and collapsed into unique sequences by a nearest-neighbor algorithm in which closely related sequences were merged to remove PCR and sequencing errors. V, D and J gene segments were assigned by aligning CDR3 sequences to IMGT reference sequences. For a sequence to be retained, a match of at least six nucleotides was required to both a V gene segment and a J gene segment. Rearrangements were classified as productive when the CDR3 lacked stop codons and remained in frame with V and J, and all other rearrangements were classified as non-productive. CDR3 was defined by IMGT convention, running from the second conserved V-encoded cysteine to the conserved J-encoded phenylalanine. The earlier analysis of fewer than 750 of the donors excluded sequences that lacked an unambiguous match to a single V gene segment. In an earlier analysis of 500 to 750 of the donors, V segments were called functional above 56.7% productive rearrangements and were called segregating when the between-donor standard deviation exceeded 5%. A statistical classification framework was built for diagnosing cytomegalovirus status from the catalog of TCR beta chain sequences. A later analysis assigned V and J genes by comparing TCR nucleotide sequences with IMGT/GENE-DB human TR gene sequences. A later analysis assigned CDR3 sequences and most-parsimonious VDJ recombination scenarios with the TCRdist pipeline. In a later analysis, every TCR beta chain was defined by the combination of its CDR3 amino acid sequence and its V-gene family, and reads without a unique V-gene family were dropped. As a way to deal with suspected cross-contamination and a sequencing artifact, a later analysis dropped 450 to 600 nucleotide sequences that were highly shared and had low generation probability. A later analysis calculated a clonal expansion index for each public chain from normalized within-repertoire ranks of inferred template counts. Generation probabilities in a later analysis came from a VDJ recombination model fitted to out-of-frame rearrangements, and those results were checked against IGoR. Hypergeometric tests were used in a later analysis to score TCR-TCR, TCR-HLA and TCR-CMV co-occurrence, with a repertoire-size bias correction applied to the TCR pairs. In a later analysis, false discovery rates were estimated by permuting HLA or CMV assignments 20 times. In a later analysis, co-occurring TCRs were grouped using DBSCAN, with TCRdist sequence similarity added in when clustering inside HLA-allele-positive subsets. For co-occurrence clustering, repertoires with fewer than 30,000 or more than 120,000 public chains were excluded, along with roughly 5 repertoires with anomalous nucleotide sharing. In TCRdb, the immuneACCESS table is reduced to in-frame sequences with V and J assigned. These tables do not hold every clone; where another copy was compared, an unresolved V gene accounts for under half, and the others remain unexplained. The DNA was the basis for D and trimming; V, J and clone size are from that table. For this sample the table gives around 19,000 clones, of which roughly 80% were detected only once. Jointly, the top ten make up 20% to 25% of the sample.

Sequencing was performed on PBMCs. The chain is made from TRBV7-2 and TRBJ2-2; too little of a D gene remains to name it. The clonotype comes from a human donor in good health. The CDR3 protein sequence reads: CASSLLVLVPGELFF. The sequenced DNA: TGTGCCAGCAGCTTATTAGTGCTGGTCCCCGGGGAGCTGTTTTTT.